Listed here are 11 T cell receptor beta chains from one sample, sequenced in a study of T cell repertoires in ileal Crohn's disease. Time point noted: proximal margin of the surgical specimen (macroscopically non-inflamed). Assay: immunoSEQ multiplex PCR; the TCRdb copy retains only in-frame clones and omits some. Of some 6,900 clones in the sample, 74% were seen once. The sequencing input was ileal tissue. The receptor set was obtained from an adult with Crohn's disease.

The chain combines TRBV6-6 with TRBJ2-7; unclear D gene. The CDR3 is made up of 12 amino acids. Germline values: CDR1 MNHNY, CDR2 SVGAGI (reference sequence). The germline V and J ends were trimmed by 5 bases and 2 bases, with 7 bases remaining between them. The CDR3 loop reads CASSTLTYEQYF. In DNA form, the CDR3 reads TGTGCCAGCAGTACCCTTACCTACGAGCAGTACTTC.

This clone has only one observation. CDR3 region: CASTLFSGRQETQYF. For the CDR3, the DNA is TGTGCCAGCACTCTCTTTAGCGGGAGGCAAGAGACCCAGTACTTC. This chain links TRBV6-5 with TRBJ2-5; TRBD2 aligns across 10 bases. V trimming: 7 bases; J trimming: 2 bases; junction bases outside the gene matches: 7. Looked up from germline, CDR1 is MNHEY and CDR2 is SVGAGI. CDR3 length: 15 residues.

CDR3 protein: CASSQISGRTETQYF. The CDR3 nucleotides are TGTGCCAGCAGCCAAATTAGCGGGAGGACGGAGACCCAGTACTTC. This chain joins TRBV16 and TRBJ2-5; 10 nucleotides align to TRBD2. V dropped 2 bases and J dropped 5; count of bases not matched to a gene: 5. The CDR3 has 15 residues. Germline lookup yields CDR1 KGHSY and CDR2 FQNENV.

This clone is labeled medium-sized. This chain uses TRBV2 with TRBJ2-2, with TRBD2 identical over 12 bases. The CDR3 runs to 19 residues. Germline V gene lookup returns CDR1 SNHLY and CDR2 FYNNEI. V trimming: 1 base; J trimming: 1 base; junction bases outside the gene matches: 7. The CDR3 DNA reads TGTGCCAGCAGTGAAGGAGCCTCGGGACTAGCGGGGAACACCGGGGAGCTGTTTTTT. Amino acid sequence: CASSEGASGLAGNTGELFF. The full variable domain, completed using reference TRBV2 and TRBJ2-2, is EPEVTQTPSHQVTQMGQEVILRCVPISNHLYFYWYRQILGQKVEFLVSFYNNEISEKSEIFDDQFSVERPDGSNFTLKIRSTKLEDSAMYFCASSEGASGLAGNTGELFFGEGSRLTVL.

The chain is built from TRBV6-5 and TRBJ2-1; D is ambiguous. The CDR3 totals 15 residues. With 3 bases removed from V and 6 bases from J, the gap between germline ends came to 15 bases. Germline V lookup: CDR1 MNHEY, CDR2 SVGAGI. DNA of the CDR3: TGTGCCAGCAGTTATACCCCGGCGGCTCCCAATGAGCAGTTCTTC. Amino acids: CASSYTPAAPNEQFF.

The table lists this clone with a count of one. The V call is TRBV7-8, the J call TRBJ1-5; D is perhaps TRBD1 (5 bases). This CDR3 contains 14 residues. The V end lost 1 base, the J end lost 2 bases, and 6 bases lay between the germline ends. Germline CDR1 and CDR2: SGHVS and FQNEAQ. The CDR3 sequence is CASSLVGGNQPQHF. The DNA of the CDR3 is TGTGCCAGCAGCTTAGTAGGGGGCAATCAGCCCCAGCATTTT.

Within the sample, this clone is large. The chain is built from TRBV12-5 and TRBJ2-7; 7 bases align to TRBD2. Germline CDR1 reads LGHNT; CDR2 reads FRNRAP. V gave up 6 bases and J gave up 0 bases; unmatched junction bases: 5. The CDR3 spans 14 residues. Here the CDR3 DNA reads TGTGCTAGTGGCCCCCGCGGGAGCTCCTACGAGCAGTACTTC. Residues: CASGPRGSSYEQYF.

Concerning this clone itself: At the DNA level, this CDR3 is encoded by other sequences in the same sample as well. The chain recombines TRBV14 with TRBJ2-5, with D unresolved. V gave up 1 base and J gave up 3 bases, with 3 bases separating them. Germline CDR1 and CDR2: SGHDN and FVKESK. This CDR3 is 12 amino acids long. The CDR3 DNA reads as TGTGCCAGCAGCCAAGGGAAAGAGACCCAGTACTTC. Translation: CASSQGKETQYF.

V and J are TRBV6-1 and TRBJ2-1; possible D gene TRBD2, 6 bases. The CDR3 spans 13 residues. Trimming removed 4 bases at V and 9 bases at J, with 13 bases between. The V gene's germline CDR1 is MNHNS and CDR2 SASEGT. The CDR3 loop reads CASSVQTRGEQFF. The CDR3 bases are TGTGCCAGCAGTGTACAGACGCGGGGTGAGCAGTTCTTC.

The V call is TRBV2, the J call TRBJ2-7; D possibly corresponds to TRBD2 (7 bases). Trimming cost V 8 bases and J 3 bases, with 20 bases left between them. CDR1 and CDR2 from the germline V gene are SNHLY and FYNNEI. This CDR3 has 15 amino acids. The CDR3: CASGLGGGAFYEQYF. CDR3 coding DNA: TGTGCCAGCGGCCTAGGAGGGGGGGCCTTCTACGAGCAGTACTTC.

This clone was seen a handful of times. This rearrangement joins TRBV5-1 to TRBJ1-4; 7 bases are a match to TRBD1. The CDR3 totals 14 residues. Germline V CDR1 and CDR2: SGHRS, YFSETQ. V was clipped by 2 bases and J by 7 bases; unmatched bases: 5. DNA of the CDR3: TGCGCCAGCAGCTTAGGGGGCGCGGGTGAAAAACTGTTTTTT. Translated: CASSLGGAGEKLFF.